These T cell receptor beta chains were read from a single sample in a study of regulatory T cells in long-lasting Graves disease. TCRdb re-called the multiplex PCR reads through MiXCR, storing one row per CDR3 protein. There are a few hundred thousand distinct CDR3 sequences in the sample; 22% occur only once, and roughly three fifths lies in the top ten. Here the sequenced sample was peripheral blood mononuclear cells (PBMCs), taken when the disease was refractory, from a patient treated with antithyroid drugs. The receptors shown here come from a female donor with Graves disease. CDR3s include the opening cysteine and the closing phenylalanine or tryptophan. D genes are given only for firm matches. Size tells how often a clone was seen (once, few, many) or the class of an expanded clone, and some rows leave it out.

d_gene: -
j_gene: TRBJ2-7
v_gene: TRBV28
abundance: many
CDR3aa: CASSAGLPLYYEQYF
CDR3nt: TGTGCCAGCAGTGCTGGACTGCCCCTTTACTACGAGCAGTACTTC

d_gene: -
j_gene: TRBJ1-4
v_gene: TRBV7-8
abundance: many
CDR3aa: CASSLAPIGREGVEGEKLFF
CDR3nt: TGTGCCAGCAGCTTAGCCCCAATAGGGAGAGAGGGGGTGGAGGGTGAAAAACTGTTTTTT

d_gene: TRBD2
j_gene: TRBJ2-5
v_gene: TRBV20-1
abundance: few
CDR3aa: CSALAGGPIVETQYF
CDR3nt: TGCAGTGCCCTAGCGGGAGGGCCGATAGTAGAGACCCAGTACTTC

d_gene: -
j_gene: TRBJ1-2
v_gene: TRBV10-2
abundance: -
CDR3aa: CASHKTGGYTF
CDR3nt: TGCGCCAGCCACAAGACGGGTGGCTACACCTTC

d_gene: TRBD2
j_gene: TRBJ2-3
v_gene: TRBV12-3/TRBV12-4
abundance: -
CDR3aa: CASTLRLAGGTDTQYF
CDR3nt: TGTGCCAGCACCCTCAGACTAGCGGGAGGGACAGATACGCAGTATTTT

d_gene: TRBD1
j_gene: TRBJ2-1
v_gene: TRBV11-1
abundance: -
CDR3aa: CASSLRGLGENEQFF
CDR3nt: TGTGCCAGCAGCTTAAGGGGGCTTGGTGAAAATGAGCAGTTCTTC

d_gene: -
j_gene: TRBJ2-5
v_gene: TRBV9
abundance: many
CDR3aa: CASSLGRRGGQETQYF
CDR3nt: TGTGCCAGCAGCCTAGGGCGTCGGGGAGGCCAAGAGACCCAGTACTTC

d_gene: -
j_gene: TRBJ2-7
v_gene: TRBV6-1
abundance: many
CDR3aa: CASSAWDAPISYEQYF
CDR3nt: TGTGCCAGCAGTGCGTGGGACGCGCCCATCTCCTACGAGCAGTACTTC

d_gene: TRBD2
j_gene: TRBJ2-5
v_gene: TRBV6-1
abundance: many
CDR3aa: CASSAWTSEQETQYF
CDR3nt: TGTGCCAGCAGTGCTTGGACTAGCGAACAAGAGACCCAGTACTTC

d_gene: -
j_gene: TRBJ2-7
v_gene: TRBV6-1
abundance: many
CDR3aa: CASSEVDRSYEQYF
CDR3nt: TGTGCCAGCAGTGAGGTCGACAGGTCCTACGAGCAGTACTTC

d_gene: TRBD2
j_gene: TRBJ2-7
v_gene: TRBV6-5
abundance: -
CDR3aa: CANSYLAGPPSYEQYF
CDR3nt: TGTGCCAACAGTTACCTAGCGGGGCCCCCATCCTACGAGCAGTACTTC

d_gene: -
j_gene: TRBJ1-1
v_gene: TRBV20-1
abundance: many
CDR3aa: CSASDGGNTEAFF
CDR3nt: TGCAGTGCTAGTGATGGGGGAAACACTGAAGCTTTCTTT

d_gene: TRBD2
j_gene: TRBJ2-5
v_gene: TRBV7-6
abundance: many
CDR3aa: CASSLLAGVVGEETQYF
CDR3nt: TGTGCCAGCAGCTTACTAGCGGGAGTAGTGGGCGAGGAGACCCAGTACTTC

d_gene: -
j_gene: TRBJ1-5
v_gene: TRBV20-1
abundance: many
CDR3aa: CSADDPDTVSNQPQHF
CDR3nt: TGCAGTGCAGACGACCCGGACACGGTCAGCAATCAGCCCCAGCATTTT

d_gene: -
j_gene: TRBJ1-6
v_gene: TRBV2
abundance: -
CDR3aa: CASRVGRPLHF
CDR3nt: TGTGCCAGCAGGGTAGGAAGACCCCTCCACTTT

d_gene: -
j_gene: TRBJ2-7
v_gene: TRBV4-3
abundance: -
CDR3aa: CASSQEGSGLRSYEQYF
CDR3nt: TGCGCCAGCAGCCAAGAGGGGTCCGGACTCCGTTCCTACGAGCAGTACTTC